The 22 T cell receptor beta chains in this list originate from one sample, sequenced in a study of blood T cell repertoires in COVID-19. The method was immunoSEQ multiplex PCR; TCRdb's version includes in-frame clones alone and lacks a portion of them. The table records 250,000 to 300,000 clones, about nine tenths of them present only once. Sequencing was done on a sample of peripheral blood. The receptor set was obtained from a woman between 25 and 40 years old with COVID-19, enrolled during active disease.

The CDR3: CASSPRPSGSSYNEQFF. The CDR3 nucleotides read TGTGCCAGCTCACCAAGGCCTAGCGGGAGCTCCTACAATGAGCAGTTCTTC. The J gene is TRBJ2-1, the V gene TRBV18, with TRBD2 identical over 10 bases. Germline CDR1 reads KGHSH; CDR2 reads LQKENI. With 2 bases clipped from V and 0 bases from J, the junction kept 4 bases outside the gene matches. CDR3 length: 17 residues.

CDR3 DNA sequence: TGTGCCAGCAGTTCGAGTTTTCCAGAGACCCAGTACTTC. Translating it yields CASSSSFPETQYF. The chain carries TRBV27 and TRBJ2-5; no clear D gene. V was clipped by 4 bases and J by 4 bases, with 10 bases between them. There are 13 residues in the CDR3. Germline loops: CDR1 MNHEY, CDR2 SMNVEV (reference sequence).

This clone was detected only once. CDR3 protein: CASSKAKLARHGELFF. The CDR3 DNA sequence: TGTGCCAGCAGCAAGGCAAAGCTAGCTCGTCACGGGGAGCTGTTTTTT. The genes are TRBV21-1 and TRBJ2-2; the D segment call TRBD2 is taken from the table without a DNA check. TRBV21-1 is described as a pseudogene. The CDR3 has 16 amino acids.

A note on this clone: One junction end disagrees with the germline gene, perhaps due to a read error. This chain joins TRBV7-2 and TRBJ2-5, with 11 bases fitting TRBD2. Looked up from germline, CDR1 is SGHTA and CDR2 is FQGNSA. CDR3 length: 14 amino acids. The CDR3 DNA reads TGTGCCAGCAGATTAGCGGGAGGGCCGGAGACCCAGTACTTC. Translation: CASRLAGGPETQYF.

The V call is TRBV19, the J call TRBJ2-1; 8 bases line up with TRBD2. Germline trimming cut 3 bases from V and 2 bases from J; bases unmatched to any gene: 3. Germline V CDR1 and CDR2: LNHDA, SQIVND (reference sequence). CDR3 length equals 15 residues. The CDR3 protein is CASSILGRAYNEQFF. CDR3 DNA sequence: TGTGCCAGTAGTATTCTCGGGAGGGCCTACAATGAGCAGTTCTTC.

The chain uses TRBV6-2 or TRBV6-3 and TRBJ1-1, with 7 bases that match TRBD1. The CDR3 length is 17 residues. Germline lookup yields CDR1 MNHEY and CDR2 SVGEGT. V lost 6 bases to trimming and J lost 0 bases; unmatched junction nucleotides: 13. DNA of the CDR3: TGTGCCAGCAGCCGACACAATACAGGGGTGATGAACACTGAAGCTTTCTTT. Translated, it gives CASSRHNTGVMNTEAFF.

The chain uses TRBV5-4 and TRBJ2-3, with 10 bases that match TRBD1. Germline CDR1 and CDR2: SGHNT and YYREEE (reference sequence). Unmatched junction bases numbered 14, after V lost 3 bases and J lost 7 bases. The length of the CDR3 is 17 residues. The CDR3 nucleotides are TGTGCCAGCAGCTCCCGGGACAGGGGTTTATCACGTAATACGCAGTATTTT. It translates to CASSSRDRGLSRNTQYF.

V is TRBV28 and J is TRBJ2-5, with a weak D call TRBD1 (6 bases). The CDR3 is made up of 15 amino acids. The V end lost 1 base, the J end lost 7 bases, and 16 bases lay between the germline ends. Germline values: CDR1 MDHEN, CDR2 SYDVKM. This CDR3 is CASSLSIGRGTTQYF. DNA for the CDR3: TGTGCCAGCAGTTTATCTATTGGCAGGGGTACGACCCAGTACTTC.

The CDR3 here is CASSLELAGANEQFF. As DNA, the CDR3 is TGTGCCAGCAGCTTGGAACTAGCGGGAGCGAATGAGCAGTTCTTC. The rearrangement joins TRBV5-4 to TRBJ2-1; 11 bases map to TRBD2. In germline, CDR1 is SGHNT, CDR2 YYREEE (reference sequence). The CDR3 is made up of 15 amino acids. V dropped 0 bases and J dropped 7; count of bases not matched to a gene: 3.

This clone appeared once. This chain uses TRBV28 with TRBJ1-2; 7 bases line up with TRBD1. The junction had 8 bases not matched to a gene; V was cut back by 6 bases and J by 7 bases. The CDR3 is 13 amino acids. Germline V gene sequence: CDR1 MDHEN, CDR2 SYDVKM. The CDR3 DNA is TGTGCCAGCAGCGTACAGGGGATCTCTGGCTACACCTTC. It specifies CASSVQGISGYTF.

The V gene is TRBV12-3 or TRBV12-4, the J gene TRBJ2-5; D remains ambiguous. The CDR3 extends over 13 amino acids. Trimming took 5 bases from V and 5 from J, leaving 12 bases between them. Here the CDR3 DNA reads TGTGCCAGCAGTCACACTCACGGGGAGACCCAGTACTTC. It specifies CASSHTHGETQYF.

This clone was seen once. This chain joins TRBV7-2 and TRBJ2-3, with 8 nucleotides matching TRBD1. J gave up 6 bases and V 5 bases, and 10 bases lay outside the gene matches. Germline V gene lookup returns CDR1 SGHTA and CDR2 FQGNSA. The CDR3 sequence is 15 residues long. The CDR3 region is CASSQRAGGRDTQYF. The CDR3 bases are TGTGCCAGCAGCCAGCGGGCAGGGGGCCGGGATACGCAGTATTTT.

V and J are TRBV6-1 and TRBJ2-7; 7 bases agree with TRBD1. The junction had 10 bases not matched to a gene; V was cut back by 1 base and J by 7 bases. Germline V gene lookup returns CDR1 MNHNS and CDR2 SASEGT. The CDR3 loop spans 15 amino acids. The CDR3 region has the DNA TGTGCCAGCAGTGAAGTGGTAGACAGGGCGGGTGAGCAGTACTTC. It codes for CASSEVVDRAGEQYF.

This CDR3 reads CASSSRREQFF. The CDR3 DNA is TGTGCCAGCAGTTCTCGCCGGGAGCAGTTCTTC. The V gene is TRBV28, the J gene TRBJ2-1; D is ambiguous. CDR1 and CDR2 from the germline V gene are MDHEN and SYDVKM. CDR3 size: 11 residues. Deletions cut 4 bases from V and 10 bases from J, with 8 bases between.

This clone has a handful of counts. The J gene is TRBJ2-7, the V gene TRBV19; possible D gene TRBD2, 6 bases. Between the trimmed V and J ends, which lost 6 bases and 3 bases, there was a span of 12 bases. The CDR3 spans 13 residues. Germline V lookup: CDR1 LNHDA, CDR2 SQIVND (reference sequence). The CDR3 is CASRRTIDYEQYF. DNA for the CDR3: TGTGCCAGTAGGAGGACTATCGACTACGAGCAGTACTTC. Drawing the rest from reference TRBV19 and TRBJ2-7, the complete variable domain is DGGITQSPKYLFRKEGQNVTLSCEQNLNHDAMYWYRQDPGQGLRLIYYSQIVNDFQKGDIAEGYSVSREKKESFPLTVTSAQKNPTAFYLCASRRTIDYEQYFGPGTRLTVT.

The chain carries TRBV7-9 and TRBJ2-3; 9 bases line up with TRBD1. V lost 3 bases and J lost 5; bases outside the gene matches: 6. Per the germline V gene, CDR1 is SEHNR and CDR2 is FQNEAQ (reference sequence). The CDR3 loop spans 15 amino acids. The DNA for the CDR3 is TGTGCCAGCAGCTTCACCGGGACAGGGTTAGATACGCAGTATTTT. It is translated as CASSFTGTGLDTQYF. Complete variable domain (other parts from reference TRBV7-9 and TRBJ2-3): DTGVSQNPRHKITKRGQNVTFRCDPISEHNRLYWYRQTLGQGPEFLTYFQNEAQLEKSRLLSDRFSAERPKGSFSTLEIQRTEQGDSAMYLCASSFTGTGLDTQYFGPGTRLTVL.

With respect to this clone: Distinct nucleotide sequences in the sample also encode this CDR3. V and J are TRBV30 and TRBJ1-6; a weak D match, TRBD1 (6 bases). Between the trimmed V and J ends, which lost 0 bases and 7 bases, there was a span of 7 bases. Looked up from germline, CDR1 is GTSNPN and CDR2 is SVGIG (reference sequence). The CDR3 extends over 13 amino acids. The CDR3 bases are TGTGCCTGGAGTGTCCAGGGGAATTCACCCCTCCACTTT. As protein: CAWSVQGNSPLHF.

This CDR3 reads CASSLVALTDTQYF. Here the CDR3 DNA reads TGTGCCAGCAGCTTAGTGGCCTTAACAGATACGCAGTATTTT. The chain employs TRBV11-2 and TRBJ2-3; D remains unclear. The V and J ends lost 1 base and 3 bases respectively, with 8 bases between them. Germline lookup yields CDR1 SGHAT and CDR2 FQNNGV. This CDR3 comprises 14 residues.

This clone showed up just once. The chain uses TRBV25-1 and TRBJ2-3; D unresolved. Trimming cost V 3 bases and J 0 bases, with 7 bases left between them. CDR3 size: 14 residues. Germline CDR1 is MGHDK and CDR2 is SYGVNS. The CDR3 loop reads CASSEFTSTDTQYF. The CDR3 DNA follows: TGTGCCAGCAGTGAGTTTACTAGCACAGATACGCAGTATTTT.

The chain joins TRBV19 to TRBJ2-1; TRBD1 matches at 11 bases. The CDR3 length is 14 residues. The trim removed 4 bases at V and 8 bases at J, leaving 4 bases unmatched. Germline CDR1 LNHDA, CDR2 SQIVND (reference sequence). The CDR3: CASSKDRGHDEQFF. For the CDR3, the DNA is TGTGCCAGTAGTAAGGACAGGGGGCACGATGAGCAGTTCTTC.

The J gene is TRBJ2-3, the V gene TRBV27; D is possibly TRBD1 (7 bases). CDR1 is MNHEY and CDR2 is SMNVEV in the germline V gene (reference sequence). Trimming took 6 bases from V and 5 from J, leaving 15 bases between them. There are 14 residues in the CDR3. As DNA, the CDR3 is TGTGCCAGCAGGAGGGGGGACAGTCAAGATACGCAGTATTTT. Translation: CASRRGDSQDTQYF.

The V gene is TRBV2, the J gene TRBJ1-2, with 8 bases aligning to TRBD1. Trimming at V came to 10 bases and at J to 2 bases, leaving 9 bases not matched to a gene. The germline gives CDR1 SNHLY, CDR2 FYNNEI. This CDR3 has 14 residues. For the CDR3, the DNA is TGTGCCACCCCGCGGTCAGGGGGCAACTATGGCTACACCTTC. Translated, it gives CATPRSGGNYGYTF.